These 9 T cell receptor beta chains originate from one sample sequenced in a study of immune heterogeneity within non-small cell lung tumors. TCRs were amplified from about 640 ng gDNA of bulk tumor per sample. Doctors removed several biopsies from each primary tumor during surgery, keeping them far apart. Patients underwent curative surgery for untreated, newly diagnosed non-small cell lung cancer. Multiplex PCR (32 V and 13 J primers) was used to amplify the TCR beta CDR3. One entry per CDR3 protein results from TCRdb running MiXCR on the multiplex PCR reads. The sample has around 4,200 distinct CDR3 sequences; 24% are singletons. Sequenced sample: lung tumor tissue. The receptors derive from a man aged 50-60 years with non-small cell lung cancer.

This clonotype is medium-sized by share. V is TRBV7-3 and J is TRBJ1-3, with 7 bases that match TRBD1. The CDR3 extends over 19 amino acids. V dropped 5 bases and J dropped 1; count of bases not matched to a gene: 17. Germline V gene data show CDR1 as SGHTA and CDR2 as FQGTGA. The CDR3 DNA follows: TGTGCCAGCAGCGTCGAACCGGGACAGTCTTTCGGTTCTGGAAACACCATATATTTT. It translates to CASSVEPGQSFGSGNTIYF.

This clonotype was counted at least ten times. The rearrangement links TRBV11-2 to TRBJ1-1, with D possibly matching TRBD1 (5 bases). The CDR3 length is 17 residues. V was cut by 5 bases and J by 1 base, with 20 bases left in between. The V gene's germline CDR1 is SGHAT and CDR2 FQNNGV. The CDR3 sequence: CASSRGPGTAWNTEAFF. CDR3 bases: TGTGCCAGCAGCCGAGGGCCCGGGACGGCCTGGAACACTGAAGCTTTCTTT.

This clonotype is medium-sized (0.01 to 0.1%) by share. The V gene is TRBV11-2, the J gene TRBJ2-3; the match to TRBD2 covers 7 bases. V lost 0 bases, J lost 0 bases, and 0 bases stayed unmatched. The CDR3 sequence is 15 residues long. Germline CDR1 reads SGHAT; CDR2 reads FQNNGV. The CDR3 spells CASSLDSGSTDTQYF. The CDR3 DNA is TGTGCCAGCAGCTTAGATAGCGGGAGCACAGATACGCAGTATTTT.

This clonotype came up once. In this CDR3 the conserved last residue, phenylalanine or tryptophan, is missing, so a read error is likely. No DNA is shown, since the ends of the CDR3 on it are uncertain; the CDR3 is the one TCRdb lists. V usage is TRBV7-9 and J usage is TRBJ2-7; the table names TRBD2, a call not compared with the DNA. The CDR3 has 17 amino acids, counting both end residues. Germline-derived CDR1 and CDR2 are SEHNR and FQNEAQ (reference sequence). The CDR3 reads CASSGGGTSGGSYEKYL.

This clonotype is labeled medium-sized. This chain uses TRBV5-1 with TRBJ2-2; D assignment may be TRBD1 or TRBD2 (5 bases each). Germline V lookup: CDR1 SGHRS, CDR2 YFSETQ. The V end lost 4 bases, the J end lost 6 bases, and 13 bases lay between the germline ends. The CDR3 spans 14 residues. The CDR3 sequence: CASSRNRGAGELFF. The CDR3 DNA sequence: TGCGCCAGCAGCAGGAACAGAGGGGCCGGGGAGCTGTTTTTT.

Judged by abundance, this clonotype is medium-sized. The V gene is TRBV19, the J gene TRBJ2-1; 12 bases fit TRBD2. V lost 1 base, J lost 6 bases, and 4 bases stayed unmatched. This CDR3 has 16 residues. The germline CDR1 and CDR2 sequences are LNHDA and SQIVND (reference sequence). CDR3 sequence: CASSIGPSGGANEQFF. The CDR3 coding sequence is TGTGCCAGTAGTATAGGACCTAGCGGGGGGGCCAATGAGCAGTTCTTC.

In this sample, this clonotype is medium-sized (0.01 to 0.1%). The chain is built from TRBV5-5 and TRBJ2-7, with D possibly matching TRBD1 (5 bases). Germline V lookup: CDR1 SGHKS, CDR2 YYEKEE (reference sequence). The ends were cut back, 0 bases at V and 1 base at J, with 8 bases in the middle. CDR3 length: 14 amino acids. CDR3 coding DNA: TGTGCCAGCAGCTTGGAAAGGGGATCCTACGAGCAGTACTTC. The encoded protein is CASSLERGSYEQYF. Together with reference TRBV5-5 and TRBJ2-7, the CDR3 gives the full variable domain: DAGVTQSPTHLIKTRGQQVTLRCSPISGHKSVSWYQQVLGQGPQFIFQYYEKEERGRGNFPDRFSARQFPNYSSELNVNALLLGDSALYLCASSLERGSYEQYFGPGTRLTVT.

This clonotype is categorized as medium-sized (0.01 to 0.1%). This rearrangement joins TRBV12-3 or TRBV12-4 to TRBJ2-6; 14 nucleotides agree with TRBD2. Trimming removed 6 bases from V and 2 bases from J; junction bases left unmatched: 6. The CDR3 covers 18 residues. The CDR3 DNA follows: TGTGCCAGCAGCCCCAGACTAGCGGGAGGGCCTGGGGCCAACGTCCTGACTTTC. Its protein product is CASSPRLAGGPGANVLTF.

This clonotype is medium-sized by share. The chain joins TRBV7-9 to TRBJ1-2; D not certain. Germline loops: CDR1 SEHNR, CDR2 FQNEAQ (reference sequence). Deletions cut 1 base from V and 0 bases from J, with 3 bases between. The CDR3 runs to 13 residues. This CDR3 is CASSLDPNYGYTF. The CDR3 DNA sequence: TGTGCCAGCAGCTTAGACCCTAACTATGGCTACACCTTC.